Listed here are 2 T cell receptor beta chains from one sample, sequenced in a study of blood T cells in healthy people across ages. Next came a second PCR, run for about 6 to 11 cycles, which used a sample-barcoded 5' primer along with a J-beta primer mix. TCRdb analysed the 5' RACE reads with MiXCR anew, one entry per CDR3 protein. The sample has approximately 830,000 distinct CDR3 sequences, approximately 65% seen once. Sequencing was carried out using blood. These receptors originate from a man aged 25-40 years in good health.

This chain connects TRBV11-1 to TRBJ2-7; D may match TRBD1 or TRBD2 (5 bases each). The V gene's germline CDR1 is SGHAT and CDR2 FQDESV (reference sequence). This CDR3 has 16 residues. The V end was cut by 2 bases, the J end by 0 bases, with 14 bases between. The CDR3 sequence is CASSLRVGDRSYEQYF. In nucleotides, the CDR3 is TGTGCCAGCAGCTTAAGGGTAGGGGACCGCTCCTACGAGCAGTACTTC.

This rearrangement joins TRBV6-6 to TRBJ2-1; 7 bases are a match to TRBD1. Germline V lookup: CDR1 MNHNY, CDR2 SVGAGI (reference sequence). The CDR3 runs to 15 residues. The V and J ends lost 0 bases and 5 bases, in that order; junction bases with no gene match: 4. DNA of the CDR3: TGTGCCAGCAGTTACTCAGAGACAGGGCACAATGAGCAGTTCTTC. It codes for CASSYSETGHNEQFF.